This T cell receptor (beta chain) was found in a study of blood T cell repertoires in COVID-19. Libraries were prepared by immunoSEQ multiplex PCR; TCRdb keeps only in-frame clonotypes and omits some of them. This table has over 85,000 clones, just under 85% appearing once. Trimming cost V 3 bases and J 4 bases, with 10 bases left between them. The germline V gene encodes CDR1 ENHRY and CDR2 SYGVKD. The CDR3 loop spans 15 amino acids. The sequence was collected from a man aged 40-49 years with active or convalescent COVID-19. V and J are TRBV10-3 and TRBJ2-6; possible D gene TRBD1, 6 bases. Sequenced: peripheral blood. The chain's CDR3 is CAISETGKGANVLTF. The CDR3 DNA reads as TGTGCCATCAGTGAAACAGGGAAGGGGGCCAACGTCCTGACTTTC.